The clone carrying this TCR beta chain occurred a few times. This CDR3 has 13 amino acids. Germline V gene sequence: CDR1 GTSNPN, CDR2 SVGIG (reference sequence). V was pared by 2 bases and J by 7 bases, with 5 bases of the junction left unmatched. The entry originates in a study of shared T cell receptors in the human thymus. Profiled with immunoSEQ multiplex PCR; TCRdb holds only in-frame clones, not every one. In the table there are some 720,000 clones, roughly 88% of which are singletons. The sample also formed part of further work on human thymus T cells. Per that study: As related research reported, thymic repertoires overlapped highly among unrelated individuals.

The rearrangement links TRBV30 to TRBJ2-1; 7 bases agree with TRBD2. Input material: thymocytes. This clonotype originated in a boy less than two years old with a congenital heart defect. The CDR3 reads CAWSRPGGNEQFF. Written as DNA, the CDR3 is TGTGCCTGGAGTCGCCCGGGGGGAAATGAGCAGTTCTTC. The full variable domain, rest sourced from reference TRBV30 and TRBJ2-1, is SQTIHQWPATLVQPVGSPLSLECTVEGTSNPNLYWYRQAAGRGLQLLFYSVGIGQISSEVPQNLSASRPQDRQFILSSKKLLLSDSGFYLCAWSRPGGNEQFFGPGTRLTVL.